Shown below are 28 T cell receptor beta chains from a single sample sequenced in a study of read filtering for tumor transcriptome and immune sequencing. From roughly 390 ng of RNA, a library with molecular barcoded alpha/delta and beta/gamma adaptors was made. TCRdb reprocessed the reads via MiXCR and lists one record per CDR3 protein. The data contain approximately 41,000 distinct CDR3 sequences, roughly an eighth of them seen just once; the ten biggest clones take up 25% to 35%. The sample taken for sequencing was a population of CD138-negative cells sorted from bone marrow. The origin of the receptors is a donor aged 40 or over with multiple myeloma.

The chain has TRBV30 and TRBJ2-6; no clear D. The CDR3 consists of 15 residues. Germline lookup yields CDR1 GTSNPN and CDR2 SVGIG (reference sequence). V lost 3 bases to trimming and J lost 2 bases, with 11 bases between them. CDR3 DNA: TGTGCCTGGAGCTCCAGAGAGACTGGGGCCAACGTCCTGACTTTC. This sequence encodes CAWSSRETGANVLTF. The entire variable domain, with the rest obtained from reference TRBV30 and TRBJ2-6, is as follows: SQTIHQWPATLVQPVGSPLSLECTVEGTSNPNLYWYRQAAGRGLQLLFYSVGIGQISSEVPQNLSASRPQDRQFILSSKKLLLSDSGFYLCAWSSRETGANVLTFGAGSRLTVL.

Comment on this clonotype: A far larger clone lies a single base away; this is likely a read error. The chain links TRBV11-1 to TRBJ2-1, with 13 nucleotides matching TRBD2. Germline values: CDR1 SGHAT, CDR2 FQDESV (reference sequence). CDR3 length: 16 amino acids. With 4 bases clipped from V and 8 bases from J, the junction kept 8 bases outside the gene matches. CDR3 amino acids: CASSSGLAGDLDEQFF. The CDR3 DNA sequence: TGTGCCAGCAGCTCAGGACTAGCGGGAGATCTCGATGAGCAGTTCTTC.

This clonotype showed up many times. The chain employs TRBV20-1 and TRBJ2-6; 7 positions agree with TRBD1. In germline, CDR1 is DFQATT, CDR2 SNEGSKA (reference sequence). Losses at the gene ends were 4 bases for V and 2 bases for J; bases not matched to a gene: 11. This CDR3 has 17 residues. The CDR3 here is CSAKDFRQGAGANVLTF. In DNA, the CDR3 is TGCAGTGCTAAAGACTTCAGACAGGGAGCTGGGGCCAACGTCCTGACTTTC.

This clonotype was picked up many times. The germline gene is not matched at one end of the junction; a read error may be the cause. The genes are TRBV5-1 and TRBJ1-1; no clear D gene. The length of the CDR3 is 14 residues. Germline values: CDR1 SGHRS, CDR2 YFSETQ. CDR3 DNA sequence: TGTGCCAGCAGCTTGTTGATGGTTAACTCTGAAGCTTTCTTT. This gives the protein CASSLLMVNSEAFF. Using reference TRBV5-1 and TRBJ1-1 for the parts outside the CDR3, the full variable domain is KAGVTQTPRYLIKTRGQQVTLSCSPISGHRSVSWYQQTPGQGLQFLFEYFSETQRNKGNFPGRFSGRQFSNSRSEMNVSTLELGDSALYLCASSLLMVNSEAFFGQGTRLTVV.

This clonotype occurred many times. J is TRBJ2-7 and V is TRBV11-3; 11 bases line up with TRBD2. Unmatched junction bases numbered 2, after V lost 4 bases and J lost 6 bases. In germline, CDR1 is SGHNT, CDR2 YENEEA. The CDR3 sequence is 13 residues long. CDR3 nucleotides: TGTGCCAGCAGCTCGGGACTAGCGGCCGAGCAGTACTTC. It translates to CASSSGLAAEQYF.

The rearrangement joins TRBV7-2 to TRBJ2-2; TRBD1 aligns across 8 bases. With 4 bases clipped from V and 3 bases from J, the junction kept 13 bases outside the gene matches. The CDR3 is 18 amino acids. CDR1 is SGHTA and CDR2 is FQGNSA in the germline V gene. CDR3: CASSSGTGYASYTGELFF. The CDR3 DNA follows: TGTGCCAGCAGCTCCGGGACAGGATATGCATCCTACACCGGGGAGCTGTTTTTT.

As to this clonotype: Possible read error: a much larger clone is one base away. The gene calls are TRBV20-1 and TRBJ2-1; the D is unclear. The germline V and J ends were trimmed by 3 bases and 6 bases, with 18 bases remaining between them. The CDR3 has 15 residues. Germline loops: CDR1 DFQATT, CDR2 SNEGSKA (reference sequence). CDR3 protein: CSASPWASHSNEQFF. Here the CDR3 DNA reads TGCAGTGCTAGCCCCTGGGCTAGTCACAGCAATGAGCAGTTCTTC.

Worth noting for this clonotype: With only one base between it and a far larger clone, this is likely a read error. This chain joins TRBV2 and TRBJ2-1, with TRBD2 matching over 7 bases. CDR1 is SNHLY and CDR2 is FYNNEI in the germline V gene. The CDR3 is 13 residues long. The junction had 10 bases not matched to a gene; V was cut back by 7 bases and J by 10 bases. The CDR3 nucleotides are TGTGCCAGCAAGGGCGGGAGCTCCTACGAGCAGTTCTTC. Translating it yields CASKGGSSYEQFF.

This clonotype has a handful of counts. Given a much more abundant clone one base away, this may be a read error. Since no conserved phenylalanine or tryptophan closes the CDR3, a read error is the likely cause. The chain has TRBV15 and TRBJ1-1, with D possibly TRBD1 on 5 matching bases. V shed 3 bases and J shed 7 bases, with 18 bases lying between them. Germline lookup yields CDR1 LNHNV and CDR2 YYDKDF (reference sequence). The CDR3 is made up of 15 amino acids. Written as DNA, the CDR3 is TGTGCCACCAGCAGCCCGGGCGAAGGGGATCATGAAGCTTTCCTT. Translation: CATSSPGEGDHEAFL.

This clonotype was counted ten times or more. The chain combines TRBV7-2 with TRBJ2-7; TRBD1 might be the D (6 bases). The germline V and J ends were trimmed by 2 bases and 3 bases, with 11 bases remaining between them. Per the germline V gene, CDR1 is SGHTA and CDR2 is FQGNSA. The CDR3 contains 14 residues. CDR3 region: CASSLSRDNYEQYF. CDR3 sequence (DNA): TGTGCCAGCAGCTTAAGTAGGGACAACTACGAGCAGTACTTC. The complete variable domain, with remaining parts taken from reference TRBV7-2 and TRBJ2-7, reads GAGVSQSPSNKVTEKGKDVELRCDPISGHTALYWYRQSLGQGLEFLIYFQGNSAPDKSGLPSDRFSAERTGGSVSTLTIQRTQQEDSAVYLCASSLSRDNYEQYFGPGTRLTVT.

In this sample, this clonotype turned up many times. V and J are TRBV11-2 and TRBJ2-1; 7 bases match TRBD1. With V trimmed by 3 bases and J by 5 bases, 13 bases remained unmatched. Germline CDR1 and CDR2: SGHAT and FQNNGV. The CDR3 is 17 residues long. In nucleotides, the CDR3 is TGTGCCAGCAGCTTTGATATCGGGACAGCGGTGAACAATGAGCAGTTCTTC. Encoded protein: CASSFDIGTAVNNEQFF.

This clonotype was detected ten times or more. The rearrangement joins TRBV5-1 to TRBJ2-1; 14 bases fit TRBD2. The V gene's germline CDR1 is SGHRS and CDR2 YFSETQ. CDR3 size: 16 residues. V shed 4 bases and J 8 bases; nucleotides not matched to a gene: 8. The CDR3 DNA reads as TGCGCCAGCAGCGCCCCGGGACTAGCGGGAGCGTATGAGCAGTTCTTC. This encodes CASSAPGLAGAYEQFF.

This clonotype was picked up many times. The rearrangement links TRBV5-1 to TRBJ1-4, with TRBD1 identical over 9 bases. Germline V CDR1 and CDR2: SGHRS, YFSETQ. This CDR3 comprises 14 residues. The V and J ends lost 7 bases and 8 bases, in that order; junction bases with no gene match: 9. Here the CDR3 reads CASRSGTGIEKLFF. For the CDR3, the DNA is TGCGCCAGCCGCTCCGGGACAGGGATCGAAAAACTGTTTTTT. The full variable domain, completed using reference TRBV5-1 and TRBJ1-4, is KAGVTQTPRYLIKTRGQQVTLSCSPISGHRSVSWYQQTPGQGLQFLFEYFSETQRNKGNFPGRFSGRQFSNSRSEMNVSTLELGDSALYLCASRSGTGIEKLFFGSGTQLSVL.

This clonotype has a count of ten or more. The chain has TRBV12-3 or TRBV12-4 and TRBJ2-1, with 16 nucleotides matching TRBD2. This CDR3 comprises 17 residues. Trimming took 5 bases from V and 6 from J; bases not matched to a gene: 7. This CDR3 is CASSPGTSGRAFNEQFF. The CDR3 DNA is TGTGCCAGCAGTCCCGGGACTAGCGGGAGGGCCTTCAATGAGCAGTTCTTC.

This clonotype was detected ten times or more. The CDR3 DNA sequence: TGTGCCAGCAGTTCGGACTACGAGCAGTACTTC. Encoded protein: CASSSDYEQYF. The V call is TRBV6-6, the J call TRBJ2-7; D gene unclear. In germline, CDR1 is MNHNY, CDR2 SVGAGI (reference sequence). CDR3 length: 11 amino acids. The V and J ends lost 4 bases and 3 bases respectively, with 4 bases between them.

Many counts were recorded for this clonotype. V usage is TRBV14 and J usage is TRBJ2-1, with no clear D. The CDR3 extends over 13 amino acids. In germline, CDR1 is SGHDN, CDR2 FVKESK. Trimming left V 1 base short and J 9 bases short, with 10 bases between. The CDR3 sequence: CASSQVLRSEQFF. The CDR3 nucleotides are TGTGCCAGCAGCCAAGTACTTCGGTCTGAGCAGTTCTTC.

A remark on this clonotype: A much bigger clone sits one base away, suggesting this may be a read error. The V gene is TRBV7-2, the J gene TRBJ2-3; weak D call: TRBD2 (6 bases). The CDR3 consists of 13 residues. V shed 3 bases and J shed 8 bases, with 12 bases lying between them. The germline gives CDR1 SGHTA, CDR2 FQGNSA. CDR3 bases: TGTGCCAGCAGCTTCGTTCTCGGGGGTACGCAGTATTTT. It specifies CASSFVLGGTQYF.

This clonotype was seen many times. J is TRBJ1-6 and V is TRBV7-9; 7 bases are a match to TRBD1. Germline lookup yields CDR1 SEHNR and CDR2 FQNEAQ (reference sequence). The CDR3 consists of 13 residues. Trimming at V came to 5 bases and at J to 10 bases, leaving 5 bases not matched to a gene. The DNA for the CDR3 is TGTGCCAGCAGCCTAGACAGGGTATCACCCCTCCACTTT. Protein sequence: CASSLDRVSPLHF.

Regarding this clonotype: A read error is the likely source, as a far larger clone sits one nucleotide away. This chain joins TRBV7-2 and TRBJ2-3; D is ambiguous. CDR1 and CDR2 (germline): SGHTA, FQGNSA. The CDR3 is 15 amino acids. Between the trimmed V and J ends, which lost 3 bases and 5 bases, there was a span of 15 bases. The CDR3 bases are TGTGCCAGCAGCTTTCCTGAACGGTTCATAGATACGCAGTATTTT. It specifies CASSFPERFIDTQYF.

The table lists this clonotype with many counts. The chain combines TRBV9 with TRBJ2-2, with D unclear. The V gene lost 0 bases and the J gene lost 0 bases, with 3 bases spanning the gap. This CDR3 spans 14 amino acids. The germline CDR1 and CDR2 sequences are SGDLS and YYNGEE. In nucleotides, the CDR3 is TGTGCCAGCAGCGTAGGGCCGAACACCGGGGAGCTGTTTTTT. Translated: CASSVGPNTGELFF.

The chain recombines TRBV18 with TRBJ2-5, with D perhaps TRBD1 or TRBD2 (5 bases each). The V end lost 3 bases, the J end lost 2 bases, and 10 bases lay between the germline ends. Germline loops: CDR1 KGHSH, CDR2 LQKENI. This CDR3 contains 14 residues. In DNA, the CDR3 is TGTGCCAGCTCACCCCGGGACCTACAAGAGACCCAGTACTTC. This encodes CASSPRDLQETQYF. Variable domain in full (rest from reference TRBV18 and TRBJ2-5): NAGVMQNPRHLVRRRGQEARLRCSPMKGHSHVYWYRQLPEEGLKFMVYLQKENIIDESGMPKERFSAEFPKEGPSILRIQQVVRGDSAAYFCASSPRDLQETQYFGPGTRLLVL.

This clonotype was picked up many times. This rearrangement joins TRBV4-1 to TRBJ1-4; D call uncertain. V lost 0 bases and J lost 0, with 5 bases in between. Germline V CDR1 and CDR2: MGHRA, YSYEKL. This CDR3 is 15 amino acids long. CDR3 DNA sequence: TGCGCCAGCAGCCAAGAGGACGCAACTAATGAAAAACTGTTTTTT. Translation: CASSQEDATNEKLFF.

For this clonotype: With a much larger clone just one base away, this may be a read error. The chain combines TRBV7-6 with TRBJ2-2; unclear D gene. Trimming took 5 bases from V and 6 from J, leaving 10 bases between them. The CDR3 is 13 amino acids. The germline V gene encodes CDR1 SGHVS and CDR2 FNYEAQ. The CDR3 protein is CASSPAVAGELFF. CDR3 nucleotides: TGTGCCAGCAGCCCCGCCGTGGCCGGGGAGCTGTTTTTT.

This clonotype was detected only a few times. The chain employs TRBV18 and TRBJ2-1, with D perhaps TRBD2 (7 bases). CDR3 size: 18 residues. Germline lookup yields CDR1 KGHSH and CDR2 LQKENI. V was clipped by 10 bases and J by 9 bases, with 34 bases between them. The chain's CDR3 is CATSKGTRPRGELSEQFF. DNA for the CDR3: TGTGCCACCTCCAAGGGGACACGACCCCGGGGGGAGTTAAGTGAGCAGTTCTTC.

The sample holds many counts of this clonotype. The rearrangement joins TRBV6-2 or TRBV6-3 to TRBJ2-1; a weak D match, TRBD2 (6 bases). Germline V gives CDR1 MNHEY, CDR2 SVGEGT. Trimming took off 4 bases at V and 9 bases at J, with 13 bases between the two ends. The CDR3 loop spans 13 amino acids. As DNA, the CDR3 is TGTGCCAGCAGTTCCCCGGGAGCTAGTGAGCAGTTCTTC. Amino acids: CASSSPGASEQFF.

The chain couples TRBV9 to TRBJ2-5; TRBD2 matches at 9 bases. CDR1 is SGDLS, CDR2 YYNGEE, per germline. J lost 1 base, V lost 6 bases, and 19 bases had no gene match. This CDR3 contains 19 residues. CDR3: CASNQCGRAPISFQETQYF. The CDR3 nucleotides read TGTGCCAGCAACCAATGCGGGAGGGCCCCCATCTCATTCCAAGAGACCCAGTACTTC. Full variable domain (outside the CDR3, taken from reference TRBV9 and TRBJ2-5): DSGVTQTPKHLITATGQRVTLRCSPRSGDLSVYWYQQSLDQGLQFLIQYYNGEERAKGNILERFSAQQFPDLHSELNLSSLELGDSALYFCASNQCGRAPISFQETQYFGPGTRLLVL.

This clonotype was seen a few times. This sequence joins TRBV10-1 and TRBJ1-2; D gene ambiguous. Trimming shortened V by 7 bases and J by 6 bases, and 9 bases separated the two germline ends. The CDR3 spans 11 residues. Per the germline V gene, CDR1 is WNHNN and CDR2 is SYGVQD (reference sequence). The DNA for the CDR3 is TGCGCCAGCATGAATAAGGATGGCTACACCTTC. This codes for CASMNKDGYTF.

This clonotype was seen many times. The chain has TRBV23-1 and TRBJ1-5; D possibly corresponds to TRBD1 (5 bases). TRBV23-1 belongs to the ORF category, with a function that is uncertain. V was pared by 5 bases and J by 6 bases, with 26 bases between. The CDR3 sequence is 18 residues long. Here the CDR3 DNA reads TGCGCCAGCAGTTATTCCTGTGACAGCCGGGTCGTTATTCAGCCCCAGCATTTT. This sequence encodes CASSYSCDSRVVIQPQHF.